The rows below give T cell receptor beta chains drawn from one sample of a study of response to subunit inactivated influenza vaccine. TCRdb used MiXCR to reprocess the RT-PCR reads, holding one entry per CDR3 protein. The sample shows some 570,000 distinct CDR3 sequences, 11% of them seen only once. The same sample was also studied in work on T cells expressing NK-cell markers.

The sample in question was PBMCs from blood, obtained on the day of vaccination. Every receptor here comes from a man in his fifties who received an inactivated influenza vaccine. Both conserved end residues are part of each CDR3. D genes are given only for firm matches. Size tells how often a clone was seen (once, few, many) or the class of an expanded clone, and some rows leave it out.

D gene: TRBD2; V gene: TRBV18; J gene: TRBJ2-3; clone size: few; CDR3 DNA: TGTGCCAGCTCACCACCAAGGGGACTAGCAGACGGGAGCACTAGCACAGATACGCAGTATTTT; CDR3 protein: CASSPPRGLADGSTSTDTQYF
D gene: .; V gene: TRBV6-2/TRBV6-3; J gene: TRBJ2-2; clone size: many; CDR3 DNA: TGTGCCAGCAGTTTCGGGCCGTACACCGGGGAGCTGTTTTTT; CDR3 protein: CASSFGPYTGELFF
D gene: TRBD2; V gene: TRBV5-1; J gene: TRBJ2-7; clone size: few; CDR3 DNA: TGCGCCAGCAGCTTGGTACTAGCGGGAGGTCGGGGCGAGCAGTACTTC; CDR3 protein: CASSLVLAGGRGEQYF
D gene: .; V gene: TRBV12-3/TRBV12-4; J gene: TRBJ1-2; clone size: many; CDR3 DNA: TGTGCCAGCAGTCGCCGGGGGGGCGACCATGGCTACACCTTC; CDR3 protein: CASSRRGGDHGYTF
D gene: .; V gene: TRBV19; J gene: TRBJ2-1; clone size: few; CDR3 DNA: TGTGCCAGTAGCGACCCCGGTTCCCGAATCACTGAGCAGTTCTTC; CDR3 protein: CASSDPGSRITEQFF
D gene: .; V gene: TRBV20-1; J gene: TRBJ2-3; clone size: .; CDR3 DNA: TGCAGCGGAACTGTGTTTGCAGATACGCAGTATTTT; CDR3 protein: CSGTVFADTQYF
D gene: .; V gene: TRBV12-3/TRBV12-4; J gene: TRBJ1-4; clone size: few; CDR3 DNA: TGTGCCAGCAGTTCCTCACGAACTAATGAAAAACTGTTTTTT; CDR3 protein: CASSSSRTNEKLFF
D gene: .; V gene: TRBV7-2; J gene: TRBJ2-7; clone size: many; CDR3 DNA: TGTGCCAGCAGCTTACAGGCAGGGATAAACTACGAGCAGTACTTC; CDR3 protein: CASSLQAGINYEQYF
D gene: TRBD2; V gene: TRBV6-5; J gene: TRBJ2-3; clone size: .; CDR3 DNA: TGTGCCAGCAGTTACTCCGCTAGCGGGAGTGGTGCCACAGATACGCAGTATTTT; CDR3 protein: CASSYSASGSGATDTQYF
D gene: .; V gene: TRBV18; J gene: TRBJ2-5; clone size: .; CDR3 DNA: TGTGCCAGCTCAACGGGATCAGGAACGTTCCAAGAGACCCAGTACTTC; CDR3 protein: CASSTGSGTFQETQYF
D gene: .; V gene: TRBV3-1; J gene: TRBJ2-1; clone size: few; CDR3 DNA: TGTGCCAGCAGCACAGTCTACAATGAGCAGTTCTTC; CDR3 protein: CASSTVYNEQFF
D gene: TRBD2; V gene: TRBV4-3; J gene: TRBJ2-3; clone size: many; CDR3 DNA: TGCGCCAGCAGCCAAGATTACGGGAGGGCCGCAGATACGCAGTATTTT; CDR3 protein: CASSQDYGRAADTQYF
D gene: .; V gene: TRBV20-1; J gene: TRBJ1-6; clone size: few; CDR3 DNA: TGCAGTGCTACCATCGCTTACTCCTATAATTCACCCCTCCACTTT; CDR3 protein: CSATIAYSYNSPLHF
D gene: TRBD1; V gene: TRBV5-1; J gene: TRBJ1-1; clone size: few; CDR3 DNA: TGCGCCAGCAGCTCTCACGGGACAGGTGACCTGAACACTGAAGCTTTCTTT; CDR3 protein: CASSSHGTGDLNTEAFF
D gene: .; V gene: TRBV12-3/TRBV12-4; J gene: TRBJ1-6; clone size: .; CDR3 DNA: TGTGCCAGCAGCCCCTCGAGGATCTCACCCCTCCACTTT; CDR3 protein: CASSPSRISPLHF
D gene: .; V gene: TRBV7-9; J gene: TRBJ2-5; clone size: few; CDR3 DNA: TGTGCCAGCAGCTCTTCAGGGGAAGAGACCCAGTACTTC; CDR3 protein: CASSSSGEETQYF
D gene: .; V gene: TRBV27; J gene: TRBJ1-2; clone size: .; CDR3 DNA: TGTGCCAGCAGCGGACAGTTGAACTATGGCTACACCTTC; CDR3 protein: CASSGQLNYGYTF
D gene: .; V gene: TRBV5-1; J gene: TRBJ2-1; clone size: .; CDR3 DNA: TGCGCCAGCAGCTTGTTAGGGAGAGGAGGGGGCAATGAGCAGTTCTTC; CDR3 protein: CASSLLGRGGGNEQFF
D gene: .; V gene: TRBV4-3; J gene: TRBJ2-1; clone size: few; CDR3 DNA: TGCGCCAGCAGCCAAGACCCCCTAGGGTACAATGAGCAGTTCTTC; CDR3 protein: CASSQDPLGYNEQFF
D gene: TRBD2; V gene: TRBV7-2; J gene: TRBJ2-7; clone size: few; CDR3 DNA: TGTGCCAGCAGCCAGCTAGCGGGAGGGATATACGAGCAGTACTTC; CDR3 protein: CASSQLAGGIYEQYF
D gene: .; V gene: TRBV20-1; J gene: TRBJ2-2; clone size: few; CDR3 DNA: TGCAGTGCCAGCCAGGGTTGGAACACCGGGGAGCTGTTTTTT; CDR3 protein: CSASQGWNTGELFF
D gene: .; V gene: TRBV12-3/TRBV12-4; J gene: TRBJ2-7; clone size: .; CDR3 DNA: TGTGCCAGCAGTCAGATGGGGCACGAGCAGTACTTC; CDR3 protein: CASSQMGHEQYF
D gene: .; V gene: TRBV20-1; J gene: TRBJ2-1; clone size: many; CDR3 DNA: TGCAGTGCTGAGTGGAACCTCCTTAATGAGCAGTTCTTC; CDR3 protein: CSAEWNLLNEQFF
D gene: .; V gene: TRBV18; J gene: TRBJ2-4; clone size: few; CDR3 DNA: TGTGCCAGCTCACCGGCCGGGGGCCAAAACATTCAGTACTTC; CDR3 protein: CASSPAGGQNIQYF
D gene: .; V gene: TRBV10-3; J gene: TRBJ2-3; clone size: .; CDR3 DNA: TGTGCCACCAGTGAGTCGGCCACTACAGATACGCAGTATTTT; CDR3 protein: CATSESATTDTQYF
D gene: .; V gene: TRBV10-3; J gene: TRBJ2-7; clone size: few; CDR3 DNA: TGTGCCACCAGAGGCCTGAAGGAACGGGCCTACGAGCAGTACTTC; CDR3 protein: CATRGLKERAYEQYF
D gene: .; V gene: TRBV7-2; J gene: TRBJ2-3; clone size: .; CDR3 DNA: TGTGCCAGCAGCTTATCAGGGTACCCAGATACGCAGTATTTT; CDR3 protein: CASSLSGYPDTQYF
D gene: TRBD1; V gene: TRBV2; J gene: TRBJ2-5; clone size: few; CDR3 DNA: TGTGCCAGCAGATACAGGGGAACCCTCCAAGAGACCCAGTACTTC; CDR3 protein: CASRYRGTLQETQYF
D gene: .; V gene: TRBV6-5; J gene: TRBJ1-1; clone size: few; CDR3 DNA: TGTGCCAGCCGGGGGGCGGGCACTGAAGCTTTCTTT; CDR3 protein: CASRGAGTEAFF
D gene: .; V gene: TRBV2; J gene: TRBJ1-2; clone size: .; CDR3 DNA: TGTGCCAGCAGTGAACGGTTGACAGGAGATGGCTACACCTTC; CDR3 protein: CASSERLTGDGYTF
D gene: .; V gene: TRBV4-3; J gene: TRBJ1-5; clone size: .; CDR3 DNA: TGCGCCAGCAGCCAAGATACGTGGACTCAGCCCCAGCATTTT; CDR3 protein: CASSQDTWTQPQHF
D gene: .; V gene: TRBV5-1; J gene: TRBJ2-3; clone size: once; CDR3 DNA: TGCGCCAGCAGCCCGGAGGGGTCAGATGCGCAGTATTTT; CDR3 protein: CASSPEGSDAQYF
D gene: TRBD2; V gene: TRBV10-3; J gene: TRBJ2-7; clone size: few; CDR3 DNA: TGTGCCATCAGATCCACTAGCGGGGGGAACTACGAGCAGTACTTC; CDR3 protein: CAIRSTSGGNYEQYF
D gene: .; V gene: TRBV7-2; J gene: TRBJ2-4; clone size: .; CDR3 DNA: TGTGCCAGCAGCCGCCGTGAGTCCAAAAACATTCAGTACTTC; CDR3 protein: CASSRRESKNIQYF
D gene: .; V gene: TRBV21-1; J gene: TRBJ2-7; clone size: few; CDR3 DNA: TGTGCCAGCAGCAAAGGGGTTCCAGACATGGAACCCTCCTACGAGCAGTACTTC; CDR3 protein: CASSKGVPDMEPSYEQYF
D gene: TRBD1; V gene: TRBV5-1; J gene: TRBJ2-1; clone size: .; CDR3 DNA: TGCGCCAGCAGCTTGGGGGGGACAGTTTTCTACAATGAGCAGTTCTTC; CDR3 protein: CASSLGGTVFYNEQFF
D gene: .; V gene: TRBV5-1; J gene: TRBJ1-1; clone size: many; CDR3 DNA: TGCGCCAGCAGCCCTACGACAGAGAACACTGAAGCTTTCTTT; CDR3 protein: CASSPTTENTEAFF
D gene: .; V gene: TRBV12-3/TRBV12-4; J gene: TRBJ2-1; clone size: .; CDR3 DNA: TGTGCCAGCAGTTTAGCGGCCAGGGAAGAGCAGTTCTTC; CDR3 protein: CASSLAAREEQFF
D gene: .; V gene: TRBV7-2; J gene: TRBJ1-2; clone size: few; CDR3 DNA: TGTGCCAGCAGCCTCGCACAGATTGGGAACTATGGCTACACCTTC; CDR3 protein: CASSLAQIGNYGYTF
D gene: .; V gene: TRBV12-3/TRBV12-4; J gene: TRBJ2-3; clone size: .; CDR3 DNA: TGTGCCAGCAGATTCTTAGATACGCAGTATTTT; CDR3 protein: CASRFLDTQYF
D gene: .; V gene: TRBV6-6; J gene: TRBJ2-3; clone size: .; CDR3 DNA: TGTGCCCTTGGGTGGGATACGCAGTATTTT; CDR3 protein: CALGWDTQYF
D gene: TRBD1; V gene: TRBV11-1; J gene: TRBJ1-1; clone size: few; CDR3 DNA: TGTGCCAGCAGCTTACCCGACAGGGAGAACACTGAAGCTTTCTTT; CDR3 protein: CASSLPDRENTEAFF